Listed here are 21 T cell receptor beta chains from one sample, sequenced in a study of early T cells in non-severe SARS-CoV-2 infection. TCRdb passed the 5' RACE reads through MiXCR, listing each CDR3 protein once. The sample includes under 60,000 distinct CDR3 sequences, around 9.7% seen only once; the top ten take around 21%. Sequencing was carried out using whole blood. The source is an adult who was a healthcare worker with PCR-confirmed SARS-CoV-2 infection or an uninfected control (not recorded which).

The rearrangement uses TRBV3-1 and TRBJ1-2; D gene uncertain. Per germline, CDR1 LGHDT and CDR2 YNNKEL (reference sequence). V was clipped by 1 base and J by 2 bases, with 8 bases between them. The CDR3 extends over 14 amino acids. CDR3 in DNA: TGTGCCAGCAGCCAAGTGACATCGAACTATGGCTACACCTTC. This encodes CASSQVTSNYGYTF.

This clonotype was seen many times. The rearrangement joins TRBV9 to TRBJ2-3; D not resolved. Germline lookup yields CDR1 SGDLS and CDR2 YYNGEE. The CDR3 is 16 amino acids. V was shortened by 3 bases and J by 0 bases, with 14 bases between the two germline ends. The CDR3 region is CASSALLFSSTDTQYF. CDR3 nucleotide sequence: TGTGCCAGCAGCGCCCTCTTATTCTCTAGCACAGATACGCAGTATTTT.

The V gene is TRBV5-1, the J gene TRBJ2-3; 8 bases are shared with TRBD1. This CDR3 spans 15 amino acids. Germline values: CDR1 SGHRS, CDR2 YFSETQ. V was pared by 3 bases and J by 5 bases, with 8 bases of the junction left unmatched. The chain's CDR3 is CASSSRQGNEDTQYF. CDR3 DNA: TGCGCCAGCAGCTCGAGACAGGGGAATGAAGATACGCAGTATTTT.

This clonotype occurred a few times. The V and J genes are TRBV10-3 and TRBJ1-5, with D uncertain. V was clipped by 4 bases and J by 4 bases, with 8 bases between them. CDR3 size: 13 residues. The germline CDR1 and CDR2 sequences are ENHRY and SYGVKD. The chain's CDR3 is CAISGAINQPQHF. The CDR3, as DNA: TGTGCCATCAGTGGGGCCATAAATCAGCCCCAGCATTTT.

This clonotype showed up just a few times. This chain links TRBV5-5 with TRBJ1-1; TRBD1 agrees at 9 bases. Germline CDR1 SGHKS, CDR2 YYEKEE (reference sequence). The trim removed 5 bases at V and 5 bases at J, leaving 7 bases unmatched. The CDR3 has 14 residues. The DNA of the CDR3 is TGTGCCAGCAGACCCACAGGGGGCTGGACTGAAGCTTTCTTT. Amino acids: CASRPTGGWTEAFF.

This chain connects TRBV20-1 to TRBJ2-3; 8 nucleotides line up with TRBD2. In germline, CDR1 is DFQATT, CDR2 SNEGSKA (reference sequence). Germline trimming cut 6 bases from V and 2 bases from J; bases unmatched to any gene: 7. CDR3 length: 14 amino acids. The CDR3 here is CSADTSGYTDTQYF. In DNA, the CDR3 is TGCAGTGCGGACACTAGCGGTTACACAGATACGCAGTATTTT.

Many counts were recorded for this clonotype. V is TRBV27 and J is TRBJ1-4; the D gene is possibly TRBD1 (5 bases). The CDR3 spans 14 residues. Trimming took off 5 bases at V and 8 bases at J, with 15 bases between the two ends. CDR1 is MNHEY, CDR2 SMNVEV, per germline (reference sequence). CDR3 loop: CASSPRQGWEKLFF. The CDR3 DNA sequence: TGTGCCAGCAGTCCGCGGCAGGGTTGGGAAAAACTGTTTTTT.

The chain has TRBV9 and TRBJ2-1; maybe TRBD1 (6 bases). The CDR3 loop spans 14 amino acids. The V end was cut by 2 bases, the J end by 6 bases, with 12 bases between. Germline-derived CDR1 and CDR2 are SGDLS and YYNGEE. This CDR3 reads CASSVSGQSNEQFF. CDR3 coding DNA: TGTGCCAGCAGCGTTAGTGGACAGAGCAATGAGCAGTTCTTC.

The rearrangement uses TRBV5-1 and TRBJ2-7; 7 bases line up with TRBD1. The trim removed 4 bases at V and 1 base at J, leaving 2 bases unmatched. The CDR3 runs 13 residues. Germline assignment: CDR1 SGHRS and CDR2 YFSETQ. The CDR3 nucleotides are TGCGCCAGCAGCCCACAGGGGTCCTACGAGCAGTACTTC. This codes for CASSPQGSYEQYF.

The chain recombines TRBV12-3 or TRBV12-4 with TRBJ2-1; D tentatively reads TRBD1 or TRBD2 (5 bases each). This CDR3 has 13 amino acids. V was shortened by 3 bases and J by 7 bases, with 10 bases between the two germline ends. In DNA form, the CDR3 reads TGTGCCAGCAGTTTGGTGGGGGAGAATGAGCAGTTCTTC. Translating gives CASSLVGENEQFF.

This clonotype was picked up a small number of times. This chain connects TRBV7-7 to TRBJ1-5, with D possibly TRBD1 on 5 matching bases. V lost 3 bases, J lost 1 base, and 10 bases lay in between. CDR3 length equals 15 residues. CDR1 is SSHAT and CDR2 is FNYEAQ in the germline V gene (reference sequence). CDR3 DNA: TGTGCCAGCAGCTTGGTAGGGGTGAGCAATCAGCCCCAGCATTTT. It yields the protein CASSLVGVSNQPQHF.

This clonotype occurred a few times. The V call is TRBV3-1, the J call TRBJ2-5; D is perhaps TRBD1 or TRBD2 (5 bases each). Per the germline V gene, CDR1 is LGHDT and CDR2 is YNNKEL (reference sequence). The CDR3 contains 15 residues. Trimming cost V 4 bases and J 0 bases, with 12 bases left between them. The CDR3 nucleotides are TGTGCCAGCAGCCCGGGACCAATCGACCAAGAGACCCAGTACTTC. Amino acid sequence: CASSPGPIDQETQYF.

V gene TRBV12-3 or TRBV12-4 combines with J gene TRBJ2-2; a weak D match, TRBD2 (5 bases). CDR3 length: 14 residues. Deletions cut 3 bases from V and 4 bases from J, with 9 bases between. The CDR3 region has the DNA TGTGCCAGCAGTTTGCAGGACTTCACCGGGGAGCTGTTTTTT. Protein sequence: CASSLQDFTGELFF.

This chain's CDR3 is CAWSSGAMDTQYF. CDR3 sequence (DNA): TGTGCCTGGAGTTCCGGGGCAATGGATACGCAGTATTTT. V gene TRBV30 combines with J gene TRBJ2-3, with D perhaps being TRBD1 or TRBD2 (5 bases each). The germline CDR1 and CDR2 sequences are GTSNPN and SVGIG (reference sequence). The V end was cut by 2 bases, the J end by 6 bases, with 12 bases between. CDR3 length equals 13 residues.

The rearrangement links TRBV12-5 to TRBJ1-1, with TRBD1 matching 8 bases. The CDR3 sequence is 15 residues long. V lost 1 base and J lost 4; bases outside the gene matches: 5. Looked up from germline, CDR1 is LGHNT and CDR2 is FRNRAP. CDR3 region: CASGLEGTGGTEAFF. The CDR3 nucleotides read TGTGCTAGTGGTTTGGAGGGGACAGGCGGCACTGAAGCTTTCTTT.

This clonotype was observed a handful of times. The chain couples TRBV19 to TRBJ1-2; TRBD1 is a possible D gene (5 bases). The V end lost 7 bases, the J end lost 4 bases, and 13 bases lay between the germline ends. CDR3 size: 13 residues. Germline CDR1 is LNHDA and CDR2 is SQIVND (reference sequence). This chain's CDR3 is CASNTGTFYGYTF. CDR3 in DNA: TGTGCCAGTAATACCGGGACCTTCTATGGCTACACCTTC.

At least ten counts were recorded for this clonotype. The gene calls are TRBV30 and TRBJ2-4; D not certain. The CDR3 consists of 12 residues. Germline values: CDR1 GTSNPN, CDR2 SVGIG (reference sequence). Trimming shortened V by 1 base and J by 7 bases, and 8 bases separated the two germline ends. As DNA, the CDR3 is TGTGCCTGGAGTGCCAAGGTCAACATTCAGTACTTC. This gives the protein CAWSAKVNIQYF. The variable domain in full, with the rest retrieved from reference TRBV30 and TRBJ2-4, is SQTIHQWPATLVQPVGSPLSLECTVEGTSNPNLYWYRQAAGRGLQLLFYSVGIGQISSEVPQNLSASRPQDRQFILSSKKLLLSDSGFYLCAWSAKVNIQYFGAGTRLSVL.

In this sample, this clonotype turned up many times. The rearrangement links TRBV5-1 to TRBJ2-1; 9 positions match TRBD1. Germline-derived CDR1 and CDR2 are SGHRS and YFSETQ. Losses at the gene ends were 4 bases for V and 9 bases for J; bases not matched to a gene: 14. CDR3 length equals 16 residues. As DNA, the CDR3 is TGCGCCAGCAGCCAGAACCCGGGACAGGGATCGAGTGAGCAGTTCTTC. It encodes CASSQNPGQGSSEQFF.

In this sample, this clonotype turned up a few times. This rearrangement joins TRBV5-1 to TRBJ1-1; weak D call: TRBD1 (5 bases). With 3 bases removed from V and 3 bases from J, the gap between germline ends came to 9 bases. The CDR3 spans 13 residues. From germline, CDR1 is SGHRS and CDR2 YFSETQ. The CDR3 region is CASSSPGDTEAFF. DNA for the CDR3: TGCGCCAGCAGCTCCCCGGGGGACACTGAAGCTTTCTTT.

This clonotype was recorded a few times. The chain recombines TRBV12-3 or TRBV12-4 with TRBJ1-3; no clear D. Trimming removed 6 bases at V and 1 base at J, with 7 bases between. This CDR3 comprises 13 residues. This chain's CDR3 is CASSSGSGNTIYF. For the CDR3, the DNA is TGTGCCAGCAGCTCGGGTTCTGGAAACACCATATATTTT.

Only a few counts were recorded for this clonotype. The chain has TRBV20-1 and TRBJ2-3; tentatively, D is TRBD1 or TRBD2 (5 bases each). Germline assignment: CDR1 DFQATT and CDR2 SNEGSKA (reference sequence). The CDR3 sequence is 12 residues long. Trimming left V 7 bases short and J 2 bases short, with 10 bases between. CDR3 loop: CSGRGPTDTQYF. CDR3 bases: TGCAGTGGACGGGGCCCCACAGATACGCAGTATTTT.